This T cell receptor (beta chain) was documented in a study of cytomegalovirus exposure and HLA in healthy donors. For the study at large: The 100 million to 140 million unique TCR beta sequences, from approximately 170 million T cells, were found by an earlier analysis. Study-level results: Reportedly, HLA-A and HLA-B alleles of most subjects were accurately predicted from TCR beta. CMV serostatus alone was available as immune exposure information. Analysis was carried out at a later point, and it linked a missense DCLRE1C variant to TCR beta V- and J-gene trimming.

This PCR relied on a set of 60 Vbeta primers and 13 Jbeta primers. Profiled with immunoSEQ multiplex PCR; TCRdb holds only in-frame clones, not every one. The profile shows about 120,000 clones, over 50% of them singletons. With respect to this clone: Its antigen is unidentified.

This CDR3 region has 13 residues. Germline loops: CDR1 MGHDK, CDR2 SYGVNS. The chain recombines TRBV25-1 with TRBJ1-4; weak D call: TRBD1 (5 bases). Sequencing used PBMCs. The sequence was obtained from a woman aged 40 to 55 in good health and CMV-seropositive. In DNA, the CDR3 is TGTGTTACGAAGGGGTCTGTGGATGAAAAACTGTTTTTT. Translated: CVTKGSVDEKLFF.